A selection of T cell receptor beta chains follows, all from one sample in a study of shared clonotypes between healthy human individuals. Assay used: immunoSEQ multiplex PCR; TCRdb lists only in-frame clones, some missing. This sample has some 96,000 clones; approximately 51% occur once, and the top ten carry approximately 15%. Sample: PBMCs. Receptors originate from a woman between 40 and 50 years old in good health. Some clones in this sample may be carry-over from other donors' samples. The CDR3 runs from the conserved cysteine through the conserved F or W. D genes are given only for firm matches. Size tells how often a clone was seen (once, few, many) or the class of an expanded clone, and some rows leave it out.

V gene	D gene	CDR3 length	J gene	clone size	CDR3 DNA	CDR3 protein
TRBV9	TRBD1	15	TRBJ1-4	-	TGTGCCAGCAGCCCGACAGGGTTTACTAATGAAAAACTGTTTTTT	CASSPTGFTNEKLFF
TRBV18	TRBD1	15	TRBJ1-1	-	TGTGCCAGCTCACCCCTCGACAGGGGGACCACTGAAGCTTTCTTT	CASSPLDRGTTEAFF
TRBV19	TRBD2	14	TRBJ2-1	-	TGTGCCAGTAGTATAGGACTAGCGGACAATGAGCAGTTCTTC	CASSIGLADNEQFF
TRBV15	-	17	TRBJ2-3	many	TGTGCCACCAGCAGAGATGGCGCAGAGGATTACACAGATACGCAGTATTTT	CATSRDGAEDYTDTQYF
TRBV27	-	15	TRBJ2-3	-	TGTGCCAGCAGTTCCAGAGCGCTTGGCACAGATACGCAGTATTTT	CASSSRALGTDTQYF
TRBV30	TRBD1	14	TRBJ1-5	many	TGTGCCTTGACAGGGGGCTCTGACAATCAGCCCCAGCATTTT	CALTGGSDNQPQHF
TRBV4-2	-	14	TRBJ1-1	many	TGTGCCAGCAGCCCTCGAGGGGCTTGGACTGAAGCTTTCTTT	CASSPRGAWTEAFF
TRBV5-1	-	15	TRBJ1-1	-	TGCGCCAGCAGCTTGTCCTGGGAGCGAGGGGCTGAAGCTTTCTTT	CASSLSWERGAEAFF
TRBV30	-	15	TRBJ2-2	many	TGTGCCTGGAGCGAAGGGGCCGATAGGACCGGGGAGCTGTTTTTT	CAWSEGADRTGELFF
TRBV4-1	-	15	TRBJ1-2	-	TGCGCCAGCAGCCAAGGGACAGTCATTAACTATGGCTACACCTTC	CASSQGTVINYGYTF
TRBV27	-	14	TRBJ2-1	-	TGTGCCAGCAGTTTAGCGGGGTACTACAATGAGCAGTTCTTC	CASSLAGYYNEQFF
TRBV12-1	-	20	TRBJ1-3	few	TGTGCCAGCAGCCTTGCCGGGGGACAGGGGGAAACGCCGACTGGAAACACCATATATTTT	CASSLAGGQGETPTGNTIYF
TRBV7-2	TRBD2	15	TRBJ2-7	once	TGTGCCAGCAGCTTAGAAGCGGGAGGGATGTACGAGCAGTACTTC	CASSLEAGGMYEQYF
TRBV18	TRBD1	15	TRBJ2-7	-	TGTGCCAGCTCACCTTCGGGACAGGGTATTTACGAGCAGTACTTC	CASSPSGQGIYEQYF
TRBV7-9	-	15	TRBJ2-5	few	TGTGCCAGCAGCCCCATGGGGGGCGTGGGCGAGACCCAGTACTTC	CASSPMGGVGETQYF
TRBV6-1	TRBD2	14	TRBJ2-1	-	TGTGCCAGCAGCCGGGAGGGCTCCTACAATGAGCAGTTCTTC	CASSREGSYNEQFF
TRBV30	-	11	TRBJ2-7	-	TGTGCCTGGAGTACCTACGACGAGCAGTACTTC	CAWSTYDEQYF
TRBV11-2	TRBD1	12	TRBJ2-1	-	TGTGCCAGCAGCTTAAAAGGGGGCTGGCAGTTCTTC	CASSLKGGWQFF
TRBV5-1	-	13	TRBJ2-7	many	TGCGCCAGCAAAGCCGGGGTCTCCTACGAGCAGTACTTC	CASKAGVSYEQYF
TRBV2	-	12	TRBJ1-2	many	TGTGCCAGCAGTGCAAGGGGCAATGGCTACACCTTC	CASSARGNGYTF
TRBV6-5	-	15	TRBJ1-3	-	TGTGCCAGCAGTTACTCGAATCCGGGGCTAGACACCATATATTTT	CASSYSNPGLDTIYF
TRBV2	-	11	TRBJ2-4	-	TGTGCCAGCAGTGATTTGGACATTCAGTACTTC	CASSDLDIQYF
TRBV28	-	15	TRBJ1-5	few	TGTGCCAGCAGTTTAAGAAGAGGGTATTACCAGCCCCAGCATTTT	CASSLRRGYYQPQHF
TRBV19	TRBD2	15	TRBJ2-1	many	TGTGCCAGTAGTATCCGTGCGGGAGGGAACCTTGAGCAGTTCTTC	CASSIRAGGNLEQFF
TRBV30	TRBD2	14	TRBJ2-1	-	TGTGCCTGGAGTGTACTAAGCGGGACCAATGAGCAGTTCTTC	CAWSVLSGTNEQFF
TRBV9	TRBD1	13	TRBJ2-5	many	TGTGCCAGCAGCGTGACAGGGCAAGAGACCCAGTACTTC	CASSVTGQETQYF
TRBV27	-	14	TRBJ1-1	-	TGTGCCAGCAGTTTACGGGGCGAGAACACTGAAGCTTTCTTT	CASSLRGENTEAFF
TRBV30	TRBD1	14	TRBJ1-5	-	TGTGCCTGGAGTTGGCAGGGGGCTTTAGGGCCCCAGCATTTT	CAWSWQGALGPQHF
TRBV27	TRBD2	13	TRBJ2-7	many	TGTGCCAGCAGTTTATTCGGGAGGCACGAGCAGTACTTC	CASSLFGRHEQYF
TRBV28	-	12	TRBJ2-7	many	TGTGCCAGCGGTGGACAGCGCTACGAGCAGTACTTC	CASGGQRYEQYF
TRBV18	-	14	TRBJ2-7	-	TGTGCCAGCTCACCACCGGCGGGCCCCCACGAGCAGTACTTC	CASSPPAGPHEQYF
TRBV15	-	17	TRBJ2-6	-	TGTGCCACCAGCAGAGTTAACAGCCCCTCTGGGGCCAACGTCCTGACTTTC	CATSRVNSPSGANVLTF
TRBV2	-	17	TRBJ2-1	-	TGTGCCAGCAGCCCCATAGACTGGGCAGGGGAGTACAATGAGCAGTTCTTC	CASSPIDWAGEYNEQFF
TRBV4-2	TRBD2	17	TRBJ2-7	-	TGTGCCAGCAGCCAAGAACCGGGGCTAGCGGGAGCCTCCGAGCAGTACTTC	CASSQEPGLAGASEQYF
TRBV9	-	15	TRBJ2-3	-	TGTGCCAGCAGCGCAAGACAGATAAGCACAGATACGCAGTATTTT	CASSARQISTDTQYF
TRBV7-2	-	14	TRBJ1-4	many	TGTGCCAGCAGTGAAGCCAACTGGGATGAAAAACTGTTTTTT	CASSEANWDEKLFF
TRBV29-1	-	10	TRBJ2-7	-	TGCAGCGCCGGGGTGGGGGAGCAGTACTTC	CSAGVGEQYF